These T cell receptor beta chains were read from a single sample in a study of tumor-infiltrating lymphocytes in oesophageal squamous cell carcinoma. MiXCR, applied by TCRdb to the PCR reads, yields one record per CDR3 protein. The repertoire holds 3,000 to 3,500 distinct CDR3 sequences, with around 15% as singletons. The sample taken for sequencing was esophageal tumor tissue. The origin of the receptors is a male donor with esophageal squamous cell carcinoma. Each CDR3 is given with its conserved first and last residue.

14,TRBJ1-1,TRBV5-1,CASGPPGQGREAFF
11,TRBJ1-2,TRBV24-1,CATSGVGGYTF
13,-,TRBV20-1,CSAPTWQVETQYF
14,TRBJ2-2,TRBV7-3,CASSLFLGTGELFF
16,TRBJ2-2,TRBV5-6,CASSTDGTGWAGELFF
16,TRBJ1-1,TRBV5-4,CASSLGSGGLYTEAFF
13,-,TRBV27,CASSFQGAGGYTF
15,TRBJ2-2,TRBV9,CASSVGPMGTGELFF
15,TRBJ1-3,TRBV11-1,CASSATGLSGNTIYF
14,TRBJ2-7,TRBV12-5,CASGLFRGSDEQYF
13,TRBJ1-1,TRBV10-1,CASSEQTQGLAFF
14,TRBJ1-2,TRBV19,CASSIERGRNGYTF
15,TRBJ1-1,TRBV27,CASSPRILMNTEAFF
15,TRBJ2-7,TRBV11-2,CASSLEGTGYFEQYF
15,TRBJ2-7,TRBV2,CASGGRGRTTYEQYF
13,TRBJ2-1,TRBV10-2,CASSELEYNEQFF
14,-,TRBV5-8,CASSLVPIINEQYF
14,TRBJ1-4,TRBV7-8,CASSLARSGEKLFF
16,TRBJ2-3,TRBV2,CASRSGGTGSTDTQYF
11,TRBJ2-7,TRBV2,CASSGYYEQYF
12,TRBJ2-7,TRBV27,CASKGATREQYF
12,TRBJ1-2,TRBV11-2,CASSLQGYGYTF
15,TRBJ1-1,TRBV15,CATSNPLTGGTEAFF
13,TRBJ1-4,TRBV4-2,CASSQQGLEELFF
17,TRBJ2-1,TRBV25-1,CASSETSGPFSYNEQFF
13,TRBJ2-3,TRBV7-8,CASSFDLGDTQYF
16,-,TRBV4-1,CASSLRLAGTPDTQYF
15,TRBJ1-2,TRBV7-2,CASSFAETGNYGYTF
13,TRBJ2-5,TRBV5-6,CASSLASRETQYF
13,-,TRBV9,CASSVLVNTEAFF
13,-,TRBV7-2,CASSWDPSAAQYF
12,TRBJ1-6,TRBV7-9,CAGEGDNSPLHF
16,TRBJ2-3,TRBV27,CASSPWGDGYTDTQYF